These 21 T cell receptor beta chains share one sample of origin, sequenced in a study of post-analysis software for immune sequencing data. General study results and limits: Patients had higher frequencies than controls of roughly five TRBV segments, including TRBV5-6, TRBV5-1 and TRBV20-1.

Each TCR beta cDNA library carried unique molecular identifiers. TCRdb fed the PCR reads into MiXCR, producing one record per CDR3 protein. The sample has some 700,000 distinct CDR3 sequences; 55% to 70% are singletons. Antigens of these TCRs are unknown. The sample was blood. The receptors were sampled from a girl aged 2 to 10 with multiple sclerosis.

The genes are TRBV14 and TRBJ2-1, with 7 bases fitting TRBD2. The V gene's germline CDR1 is SGHDN and CDR2 FVKESK. This CDR3 region has 17 residues. V shed 4 bases, J shed 4 bases, and the junction held 13 bases outside the gene matches. CDR3 DNA: TGTGCCAGCAGCCTAAGTGCCTCTAGCGGAGGTTACAATGAGCAGTTCTTC. It encodes CASSLSASSGGYNEQFF.

The genes are TRBV5-1 and TRBJ2-2; TRBD1 matches 11 bases. The V segment lost 4 bases and the J segment 3 bases; nucleotides outside the gene matches: 8. This CDR3 has 17 residues. Germline CDR1 and CDR2: SGHRS and YFSETQ. In DNA form, the CDR3 reads TGCGCCAGCAGCCTCGGACCGGGACAGGGGGACACCGGGGAGCTGTTTTTT. It encodes CASSLGPGQGDTGELFF.

The chain combines TRBV20-1 with TRBJ1-2, with D perhaps TRBD1 (5 bases). V was cut by 0 bases and J by 7 bases, with 12 bases left in between. This CDR3 contains 13 residues. Germline V gives CDR1 DFQATT, CDR2 SNEGSKA (reference sequence). The CDR3 nucleotides read TGCAGTGCTAGAGATCCAGGGCATGGTGGCTACACCTTC. This encodes CSARDPGHGGYTF.

The chain couples TRBV18 to TRBJ2-3; D is ambiguous. V was cut by 3 bases and J by 3 bases, with 22 bases left in between. Per the germline V gene, CDR1 is KGHSH and CDR2 is LQKENI. The CDR3 runs 18 residues. CDR3 DNA: TGTGCCAGCTCACCGGCTTCGATGGGCGTTTCGCTGACAGATACGCAGTATTTT. It encodes CASSPASMGVSLTDTQYF.

This clonotype has just a few counts. The rearrangement joins TRBV5-1 to TRBJ2-1; 14 bases are a match to TRBD2. Germline CDR1 is SGHRS and CDR2 is YFSETQ. CDR3 length: 17 residues. Unmatched junction bases numbered 8, after V lost 4 bases and J lost 5 bases. The CDR3 loop is CASSPWGLAGADNEQFF. CDR3 DNA sequence: TGCGCCAGCAGCCCATGGGGACTAGCGGGGGCGGACAATGAGCAGTTCTTC.

The chain combines TRBV29-1 with TRBJ2-3, with 8 positions matching TRBD2. Germline V CDR1 and CDR2: SQVTM, ANQGSEA. The CDR3 has 11 residues. The J segment lost 4 bases and the V segment lost 7 bases, leaving 1 base of the junction unmatched. The CDR3 region has the DNA TGCAGCGGGCGGGGGGCAGATACGCAGTATTTT. Protein: CSGRGADTQYF.

V gene TRBV2 combines with J gene TRBJ1-2; TRBD1 aligns across 7 bases. Looked up from germline, CDR1 is SNHLY and CDR2 is FYNNEI. V was clipped by 6 bases and J by 7 bases; unmatched bases: 8. This CDR3 has 13 residues. The CDR3 loop is CASRTGLEGGYTF. Written as DNA, the CDR3 is TGTGCCAGCAGGACAGGGCTTGAAGGTGGCTACACCTTC.

The gene calls are TRBV7-3 and TRBJ2-1; TRBD2 agrees at 10 bases. In germline, CDR1 is SGHTA, CDR2 FQGTGA. CDR3 size: 18 residues. V shed 1 base and J 7 bases; nucleotides not matched to a gene: 13. DNA of the CDR3: TGTGCCAGCAGCTTAATGGGTAGCGGGAGGAGGAATGGGAATGAGCAGTTCTTC. The encoded protein is CASSLMGSGRRNGNEQFF.

The V call is TRBV20-1, the J call TRBJ2-3; D is uncertain. The CDR3 is 12 amino acids. V was trimmed by 3 bases and J by 3 bases, leaving 7 bases between them. CDR1 is DFQATT, CDR2 SNEGSKA, per germline (reference sequence). The CDR3 bases are TGCAGTGCTAGCGATGGGACAGATACGCAGTATTTT. It codes for CSASDGTDTQYF.

This clonotype was seen only a few times. The V gene is TRBV29-1, the J gene TRBJ2-1; D may correspond to TRBD1 or TRBD2 (6 bases each). The germline V and J ends were trimmed by 7 bases and 8 bases, with 9 bases remaining between them. The CDR3 extends over 10 amino acids. In germline, CDR1 is SQVTM, CDR2 ANQGSEA. The DNA of the CDR3 is TGCAGCGCAGGGGAGGATGAGCAGTTCTTC. This gives the protein CSAGEDEQFF.

The chain is built from TRBV29-1 and TRBJ2-7, with 12 bases aligning to TRBD2. The CDR3 totals 13 residues. V was clipped by 6 bases and J by 1 base; unmatched bases: 1. The germline V gene encodes CDR1 SQVTM and CDR2 ANQGSEA. The CDR3 sequence is CSVGLAGSYEQYF. Written as DNA, the CDR3 is TGCAGCGTAGGACTAGCGGGGTCCTACGAGCAGTACTTC.

This clonotype has only a few counts. The chain uses TRBV5-4 and TRBJ2-1; the D call may be TRBD1 or TRBD2 (6 bases each). CDR1 and CDR2 from the germline V gene are SGHNT and YYREEE (reference sequence). Deletions cut 0 bases from V and 3 bases from J, with 13 bases between. The CDR3 consists of 16 residues. The CDR3 here is CASSLEGGLVYNEQFF. CDR3 in DNA: TGTGCCAGCAGCTTGGAAGGGGGGTTAGTCTACAATGAGCAGTTCTTC. Combining the CDR3 with reference TRBV5-4 and TRBJ2-1 gives the whole variable domain ETGVTQSPTHLIKTRGQQVTLRCSSQSGHNTVSWYQQALGQGPQFIFQYYREEENGRGNFPPRFSGLQFPNYSSELNVNALELDDSALYLCASSLEGGLVYNEQFFGPGTRLTVL.

This clonotype was detected once. The chain couples TRBV6-5 to TRBJ2-4; D unresolved. V lost 0 bases and J lost 0, with 9 bases in between. The germline CDR1 and CDR2 sequences are MNHEY and SVGAGI. This CDR3 is built from 16 residues. The chain's CDR3 is CASSYSNSLAKNIQYF. The CDR3 nucleotides read TGTGCCAGCAGTTACTCGAACAGCCTAGCCAAAAACATTCAGTACTTC.

This clonotype appeared a few times. The chain uses TRBV5-6 and TRBJ1-2, with TRBD1 as a possible D gene (6 bases). The CDR3 spans 13 residues. The ends were cut back, 1 base at V and 6 bases at J, with 10 bases in the middle. Germline V CDR1 and CDR2: SGHDT, YYEEEE. The CDR3 loop is CASSLNRVHGYTF. CDR3 in DNA: TGTGCCAGCAGCTTGAACAGGGTGCATGGCTACACCTTC.

The rearrangement links TRBV20-1 to TRBJ2-5, with 10 bases fitting TRBD2. The closer fit of TRBJ2-7 to the DNA end suggests the J call may be wrong. The germline CDR1 and CDR2 sequences are DFQATT and SNEGSKA (reference sequence). There are 14 residues in the CDR3. CDR3 DNA sequence: TGCAGTGCTAGAGATGTAGCGGGAGGCTACGAGCAGTACTTC. Its translation is CSARDVAGGYEQYF.

The rearrangement joins TRBV12-3 or TRBV12-4 to TRBJ2-3; D may be TRBD2 (5 bases). V was cut by 5 bases and J by 4 bases, with 22 bases left in between. The CDR3 spans 17 residues. CDR3 protein: CASSLGLSGSFPDTQYF. CDR3 nucleotide sequence: TGTGCCAGCAGTCTGGGGTTAAGCGGAAGTTTTCCAGATACGCAGTATTTT.

The V gene is TRBV10-3, the J gene TRBJ2-5, with 10 positions matching TRBD2. There are 14 residues in the CDR3. J was trimmed by 4 bases and V by 6 bases; bases with no gene match: 5. Per the germline V gene, CDR1 is ENHRY and CDR2 is SYGVKD. CDR3 amino acids: CAISERGGRETQYF. DNA for the CDR3: TGTGCCATCAGCGAGCGGGGGGGCCGAGAGACCCAGTACTTC.

This chain connects TRBV11-3 to TRBJ2-1; D could derive from TRBD1 or TRBD2 (5 bases each). The CDR3 sequence is 13 residues long. Germline CDR1 and CDR2: SGHNT and YENEEA. V was pared by 1 base and J by 9 bases, with 10 bases between. The CDR3 DNA follows: TGTGCCAGCAGCTTAGGAGCAGGGAGTGAGCAGTTCTTC. Translated, it gives CASSLGAGSEQFF.

This clonotype was observed a few times. The chain is built from TRBV5-1 and TRBJ2-1, with 15 bases lining up with TRBD2. CDR1 and CDR2 (germline): SGHRS, YFSETQ. The CDR3 runs to 18 residues. V trimming: 4 bases; J trimming: 1 base; junction bases outside the gene matches: 6. This CDR3 is CASSRGLAGGVSYNEQFF. CDR3 coding DNA: TGCGCCAGCAGCAGGGGACTAGCGGGAGGTGTGTCCTACAATGAGCAGTTCTTC.

This clonotype appeared a few times. J is TRBJ2-3 and V is TRBV19, with 12 bases identical to TRBD2. CDR1 is LNHDA, CDR2 SQIVND, per germline (reference sequence). The CDR3 sequence is 15 residues long. V lost 5 bases, J lost 5 bases, and 5 bases stayed unmatched. The CDR3 protein is CASSPRTSGEDTQYF. The CDR3 DNA reads TGTGCCAGTAGTCCCAGGACTAGCGGGGAAGATACGCAGTATTTT.

The V and J genes are TRBV4-3 and TRBJ2-1, with 10 bases matching TRBD1. Trimming took 4 bases from V and 3 from J; bases not matched to a gene: 6. This CDR3 spans 16 amino acids. The germline CDR1 and CDR2 sequences are LGHNA and YSLEER. The CDR3 sequence is CASSPQTGGNYNEQFF. As DNA, the CDR3 is TGCGCCAGCAGCCCCCAGACAGGGGGCAACTACAATGAGCAGTTCTTC.